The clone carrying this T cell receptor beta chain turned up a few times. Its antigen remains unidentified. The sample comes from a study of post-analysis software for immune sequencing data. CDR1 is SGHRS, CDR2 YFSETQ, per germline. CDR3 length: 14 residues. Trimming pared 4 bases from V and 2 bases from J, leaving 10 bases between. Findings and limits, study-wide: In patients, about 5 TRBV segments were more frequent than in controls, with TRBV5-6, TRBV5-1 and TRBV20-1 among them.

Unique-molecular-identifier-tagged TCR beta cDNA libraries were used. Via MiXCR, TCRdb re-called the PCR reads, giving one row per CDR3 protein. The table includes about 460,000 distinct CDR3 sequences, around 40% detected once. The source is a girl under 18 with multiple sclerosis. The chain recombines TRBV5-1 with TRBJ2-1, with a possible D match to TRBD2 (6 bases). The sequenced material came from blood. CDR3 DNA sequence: TGCGCCAGCAGCAGGAGGGACCCCTACAATGAGCAGTTCTTC. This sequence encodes CASSRRDPYNEQFF.